Below are 17 T cell receptor beta chains sequenced from a single sample in a study of tumor and adjacent non-tumor tissue in lung cancer. No cell sorting was done before RNA was extracted from the tissue. Three rounds of nested PCR, following a modified ARM-PCR protocol, produced the TCRbeta library. TCRdb used MiXCR to reprocess the multiplex PCR reads, holding one entry per CDR3 protein. The sample records approximately 120,000 distinct CDR3 sequences, more than 60% being singletons. The sample consisted of lung tumor tissue. All receptors come from a woman aged 55-69 years with non-small cell lung cancer.

Notes on this clonotype: A read error may account for a junction end that differs from germline. The chain couples TRBV7-8 to TRBJ1-4, with D hard to call. There are 16 residues in the CDR3. CDR1 and CDR2 (germline): SGHVS, FQNEAQ. CDR3 region: CASSLLPGTTNEKLFF. The CDR3 DNA follows: TGTGCGAGCAGCTTACTCCCGGGGACAACTAATGAAAAACTGTTTTTT.

Concerning this clonotype itself: The final CDR3 position lacks the conserved phenylalanine or tryptophan, pointing to a likely read error. The gene calls are TRBV7-8 and TRBJ1-5; D is possibly TRBD1 (6 bases). Germline loops: CDR1 SGHVS, CDR2 FQNEAQ. The CDR3 is 16 residues long. The CDR3 bases are TGTGCCAGCAGCGATTACAGGGATTATAGCAATCAGTCCCAGCATCTT. Protein product: CASSDYRDYSNQSQHL.

As concerns this clonotype: A much more abundant neighbour one base away suggests this may be a read error. This chain links TRBV11-2 with TRBJ1-1; 8 bases are a match to TRBD1. CDR1 SGHAT and CDR2 FQNNGV come from the germline V gene. This CDR3 is built from 14 residues. The CDR3 DNA sequence: TGTGCCAGCAGCTCCACGACAGGGGTGGCTGAATCTTTCTTT. Translating it yields CASSSTTGVAESFF.

This clonotype was seen many times. The chain joins TRBV4-2 to TRBJ2-7, with 14 bases that match TRBD2. V was clipped by 0 bases and J by 1 base; unmatched bases: 17. The CDR3 contains 22 residues. CDR1 and CDR2 from the germline V gene are LGHNA and YNFKEQ. CDR3: CASSQDIASGLAGGLRSYEQYF. As DNA, the CDR3 is TGTGCCAGCAGCCAAGATATCGCGTCAGGACTAGCGGGGGGTTTGAGGTCCTACGAGCAGTACTTC.

With respect to this clonotype: Since a much larger clone is just one base distant, this may be a read error. V gene TRBV7-8 combines with J gene TRBJ2-4; D is undetermined. The CDR3 extends over 17 amino acids. CDR1 SGHVS and CDR2 FQNEAQ come from the germline V gene. The CDR3 coding sequence is TGTGCCAGAAGCTTTACACAACCCGGGCCGATGTCTGGCATTCAGTACTTC. It yields the protein CARSFTQPGPMSGIQYF.

The V call is TRBV30, the J call TRBJ2-1, with D perhaps being TRBD1 or TRBD2 (6 bases each). Germline V gene sequence: CDR1 GTSNPN, CDR2 SVGIG (reference sequence). The length of the CDR3 is 17 residues. The CDR3 reads CAANDVSGANSYNEQFF. For the CDR3, the DNA is TGTGCTGCAAACGACGTGTCGGGGGCTAATTCCTACAATGAGCAGTTCTTC.

The rearrangement joins TRBV5-1 to TRBJ2-2; the D is unclear. The length of the CDR3 is 13 residues. CDR1 and CDR2 from the germline V gene are SGHRS and YFSETQ. With 8 bases removed from V and 6 bases from J, the gap between germline ends came to 14 bases. CDR3 loop: CASRLTESGELFF. The CDR3 DNA is TGCGCCAGTAGATTGACGGAATCCGGGGAGCTGTTTTTT. Drawing the rest from reference TRBV5-1 and TRBJ2-2, the complete variable domain is KAGVTQTPRYLIKTRGQQVTLSCSPISGHRSVSWYQQTPGQGLQFLFEYFSETQRNKGNFPGRFSGRQFSNSRSEMNVSTLELGDSALYLCASRLTESGELFFGEGSRLTVL.

In regard to this clonotype: A read error is likely, as this CDR3 ends without the conserved phenylalanine or tryptophan. The CDR3 is CASSQDLGVDGYTY. The CDR3, as DNA: TGTGCCAGCAGCCAAGATCTGGGAGTTGATGGCTACACCTAC. J is TRBJ1-2 and V is TRBV4-3, with D unresolved. Germline V lookup: CDR1 LGHNA, CDR2 YSLEER. This CDR3 is built from 14 residues.

Concerning this clonotype itself: A read error is likely, as this CDR3 ends without the conserved phenylalanine or tryptophan. The chain has TRBV6-2 or TRBV6-3 and TRBJ2-2; no firm D call. Germline V gene sequence: CDR1 MNHEY, CDR2 SVGEGT. V was shortened by 10 bases and J by 4 bases, with 10 bases between the two germline ends. The CDR3 covers 12 residues. The CDR3 DNA follows: TGTGCCAAGTTCCAAGGCACCGGGGAGCTGTTTTTA. This encodes CAKFQGTGELFL.

A remark on this clonotype: A much more abundant neighbour one base away suggests this may be a read error. The gene calls are TRBV30 and TRBJ2-7, with D perhaps TRBD1 or TRBD2 (5 bases each). The CDR3 is made up of 11 amino acids. Looked up from germline, CDR1 is GTSNPN and CDR2 is SVGIG (reference sequence). The CDR3 protein is CTWSFGGEQYF. CDR3 DNA sequence: TGTACCTGGAGTTTTGGGGGCGAGCAGTACTTC.

A single count supports this clonotype. The chain recombines TRBV4-3 with TRBJ1-3; D unclear. V was trimmed by 0 bases and J by 8 bases, leaving 14 bases between them. The CDR3 sequence is 15 residues long. Germline CDR1 LGHNA, CDR2 YSLEER. CDR3 protein: CASSQDTPDRYTIYF. For the CDR3, the DNA is TGCGCCAGCAGCCAAGATACGCCGGATCGATACACCATATATTTT.

For this clonotype: A read error is possible here, since a much larger clone lies one base away. It is likely a read error, because the conserved phenylalanine at the end of the CDR3 is missing. The chain is built from TRBV20-1 and TRBJ2-7; 10 bases are shared with TRBD2. The J segment lost 5 bases and the V segment lost 0 bases, leaving 10 bases of the junction unmatched. The CDR3 spans 16 residues. Germline CDR1 is DFQATT and CDR2 is SNEGSKA (reference sequence). The CDR3 DNA reads as TGCAGTGCTAGAGACCCTAGCGGGAGCTTTACCCACGAGCAGTACTCC. It translates to CSARDPSGSFTHEQYS.

About this clonotype: This clone may be a read error of a much larger clone one base away. The conserved closing phenylalanine or tryptophan is absent in this CDR3, likely reflecting a read error. The chain uses TRBV6-2 or TRBV6-3 and TRBJ2-3; TRBD2 matches at 7 bases. V shed 7 bases and J 6 bases; nucleotides not matched to a gene: 10. Looked up from germline, CDR1 is MNHEY and CDR2 is SVGEGT. This CDR3 has 14 residues. CDR3 nucleotide sequence: TGTGCCAGCACCCCGAGGATGGGGGGGGATACGCAGTATTAT. Residues: CASTPRMGGDTQYY.

This clonotype was detected once. This chain connects TRBV12-3 or TRBV12-4 to TRBJ2-3; 7 bases fit TRBD2. J gave up 10 bases and V 3 bases, and 4 bases lay outside the gene matches. This CDR3 contains 12 residues. DNA for the CDR3: TGTGCCAGCAGTTTTTTTCGGGAGGCGCAGTATTTT. Its translation is CASSFFREAQYF.

J is TRBJ2-1 and V is TRBV5-5; D is possibly TRBD1 (6 bases). Per germline, CDR1 SGHKS and CDR2 YYEKEE (reference sequence). Between the trimmed V and J ends, which lost 8 bases and 2 bases, there was a span of 17 bases. CDR3 length equals 15 residues. The CDR3 protein is CASSTRGRTYNEQFF. In DNA, the CDR3 is TGTGCCAGTAGCACGAGGGGGAGAACCTACAATGAGCAGTTCTTC.

On this clonotype itself: A single base separates this from a much larger clone, so it may be a read error. V is TRBV20-1 and J is TRBJ2-5; perhaps TRBD2 as D (5 bases). The CDR3 is 12 residues long. Germline V gene sequence: CDR1 DFQATT, CDR2 SNEGSKA (reference sequence). The CDR3 is CNARIGVETQYF. CDR3 DNA: TGCAATGCTCGTATCGGGGTTGAGACCCAGTACTTC.

A remark on this clonotype: Germline is not matched at one junction end, which may reflect a read error. The chain couples TRBV6-1 to TRBJ1-5; D uncertain. CDR3 length: 17 amino acids. The germline V gene has CDR1 MNHNS and CDR2 SASEGT. The CDR3 nucleotides are TGTGCCAATAGTGAGGGTAAGACGGCGGGGAGCAATCAGCCGCAGCATTTT. This gives the protein CANSEGKTAGSNQPQHF.